Listed below are T cell receptor beta chains from one sample, sequenced in a study of shared clonotypes between healthy human individuals. The table came from immunoSEQ multiplex PCR; TCRdb's copy has only in-frame clones and leaves some out. This sample yields about 2.4 million clones, of which approximately 93% are seen a single time; 0.35% to 0.45% belongs to the top ten. The sequencing input was naive CD4+ T cells from PBMCs. Receptor source: a man younger than 30 in good health. Some clones in this sample may be carry-over from other donors' samples. The conserved cysteine and the conserved F or W are not part of the CDR3 here.

>TRBV28
AGSTGFGTEAF
>TRBV5-4
ASSRPGETQY
>TRBV7-2
ASSFFNQPQH
>TRBV6-1
ASSEHYT
>TRBV10-3
AISGGSGEETQY
>TRBV7-3
ASSSQAADTQY
>TRBV6-5
ASSAPGQGNSPLH
>TRBV9
ASSVADRVVTDTQY
>TRBV18
ASSPSGNQPQH
>TRBV19
ASSIKWDGGYT
>TRBV2
ASSASLINEQF
>TRBV28
ASSLQGGYT
>TRBV19
ASRNLAAETQY
>TRBV27
ASTLGTGGTIY
>TRBV9
ASSAFFRTDTQY
>TRBV6-1
ASSEWNEATEAF
>TRBV28
ASSLSSPGQGVSYGYT
>TRBV27
ASSSLSSGANVLT
>TRBV5-1
ASSLLSNNEQY
>TRBV19
ASSLPRGGRYTEAF
>TRBV4-1
ASSQDTRYNYGYT
>TRBV27
ASSPGQGFFTDTQY
>TRBV5-8
ASSLGLIQETQY
>TRBV28
ASSLVTWDGSSYEQY
>TRBV28
ASNRIQIYGYT
>TRBV6-5
ASSYQGEQY
>TRBV6-5
ASSYSIAGRNEKLF
>TRBV6-5
ASREREGTGETQY
>TRBV15
ATSRDRGRAGNEQF
>TRBV7-2
ASSLKRGAYEQY
>TRBV11-2
ASSLQGAGGHQH
>TRBV6-4
AGPRDRGYEQY
>TRBV11-3
ASSLAPGELF
>TRBV29-1
SVGGGQDQPQH
>TRBV5-1
ASSLRVGPGYGYT
>TRBV2
ASRYIATNEKLF
>TRBV6-1
ASSEALRNQPQH
>TRBV6-5
ASSYKRVTSYEQY
>TRBV7-3
ASSLTALGPNEQF
>TRBV7-2
ASSPQGASYEQY
>TRBV28
ASKTEVVGTQY
>TRBV7-2
ASSSRGGGVTEAF
>TRBV7-2
ASSFMTGLGEKLF
>TRBV5-4
ASSFFSGALVNEQF